A selection of T cell receptor beta chains follows, all from one sample in a study of OX40 agonist ivuxolimab in advanced cancers. This table comes from immunoSEQ multiplex PCR, and its TCRdb copy is limited to in-frame clones, with some not included. The data hold over 35,000 clones, with 85% to 90% observed a single time. The sequencing used CD4+ or CD8+ T cells sorted from blood, collected in a trial of the OX40 agonist ivuxolimab. These receptor sequences come from an adult with an advanced solid tumor such as melanoma, head and neck, liver or kidney cancer. Both conserved end residues are part of each CDR3. Fields, in order: J gene, D gene, clone size, V gene, CDR3 protein, CDR3 DNA. D genes are given only for firm matches. Expanded clones are given a class, and other clones once, few, many or no size at all.

TRBJ1-3 NA NA TRBV7-6 CASRYRVRSGNTIYF TGTGCCAGCAGGTACAGGGTGCGCTCTGGAAACACCATATATTTT
TRBJ2-7 NA NA TRBV19 CASSIVGNNEQYF TGTGCCAGTAGTATAGTAGGTAATAACGAGCAGTACTTC
TRBJ2-7 NA once TRBV4-2 CASSQDLGFTYEQYF TGTGCCAGCAGCCAAGATTTGGGATTCACCTACGAGCAGTACTTC
TRBJ1-1 NA NA TRBV7-6 CASSRTQGWGTEAFF TGTGCCAGCAGCAGAACCCAGGGGTGGGGCACTGAAGCTTTCTTT
TRBJ1-5 NA NA TRBV19 CASSMAPSRDQPQHF TGTGCCAGTAGTATGGCTCCCTCCCGAGATCAGCCCCAGCATTTT
TRBJ1-3 NA NA TRBV18 CASSTTRALSGNTIYF TGTGCCAGCTCAACTACACGAGCGCTCTCTGGAAACACCATATATTTT
TRBJ1-1 TRBD1 NA TRBV28 CASSSPSGGLNTEAFF TGTGCCAGCAGTTCCCCTTCAGGGGGGTTGAACACTGAAGCTTTCTTT
TRBJ1-1 NA NA TRBV9 CASSVALRNTEAFF TGTGCCAGCAGCGTAGCGCTGAGGAACACTGAAGCTTTCTTT
TRBJ1-4 NA once TRBV7-9 CASSLTFQDEKLFF TGTGCCAGCAGCTTAACGTTCCAGGATGAAAAACTGTTTTTT
TRBJ1-1 NA once TRBV18 CASSPFPGVNTEAFF TGTGCCAGCTCACCATTCCCAGGGGTGAACACTGAAGCTTTCTTT
TRBJ1-6 NA NA TRBV2 CASSEEQASPLHF TGTGCCAGCAGTGAAGAACAGGCCTCACCCCTCCACTTT
TRBJ2-7 TRBD2 NA TRBV10-2 CASSEGGEGYEQYF TGCGCCAGCAGTGAGGGGGGGGAAGGGTACGAGCAGTACTTC
TRBJ2-7 TRBD1 few TRBV7-9 CASSPPDREYPYF TGTGCCAGCAGCCCCCCGGACAGGGAATACCCGTACTTC
TRBJ1-5 NA NA TRBV10-3 CAISESRDSNQPQHF TGTGCCATCAGTGAGTCCAGGGATAGCAATCAGCCCCAGCATTTT
TRBJ2-7 NA NA TRBV30 CAFRLGGQPYEQYF TGTGCCTTCAGACTGGGGGGGCAACCTTACGAGCAGTACTTC
TRBJ2-3 TRBD1 NA TRBV2 CASSWDRETDTQYF TGTGCCAGCAGTTGGGACAGGGAGACAGATACGCAGTATTTT
TRBJ1-1 TRBD1 NA TRBV6-6 CASSYYSGGSEAFF TGTGCCAGCAGTTACTATTCAGGGGGCTCTGAAGCTTTCTTT
TRBJ1-1 TRBD1 NA TRBV28 CASSLGTDWSGAFF TGTGCCAGCAGTCTGGGGACAGATTGGTCTGGAGCTTTCTTT
TRBJ2-1 NA NA TRBV14 CASSLTGYEQFF TGTGCCAGCAGTTTAACAGGGTATGAGCAGTTCTTC
TRBJ2-1 NA NA TRBV4-1 CASSQDSINEQFF TGCGCCAGCAGCCAAGATTCGATCAATGAGCAGTTCTTC
TRBJ2-7 NA NA TRBV30 CAWSRETRSSYEQYF TGTGCCTGGAGCCGCGAGACAAGGAGCTCCTACGAGCAGTACTTC
TRBJ1-1 TRBD1 NA TRBV19 CASKARQGRATEAFF TGTGCCAGTAAAGCGCGACAGGGGAGAGCCACTGAAGCTTTCTTT
TRBJ2-1 TRBD2 few TRBV7-9 CASSYRGTSGPKFF TGTGCCAGCAGCTACAGGGGGACTAGCGGGCCGAAGTTCTTC
TRBJ2-6 TRBD1 NA TRBV6-1 CASSEARTGAGSFSGANVLTF TGTGCCAGCAGTGAAGCGAGGACAGGGGCGGGTTCCTTCTCTGGGGCCAACGTCCTGACTTTC
TRBJ1-2 TRBD1 NA TRBV5-1 CASSHQGGALSADGYTF TGCGCCAGCAGCCACCAGGGGGGGGCTCTATCAGCGGATGGCTACACCTTC
TRBJ1-1 NA NA TRBV19 CASSRGFGTDTEAFF TGTGCCAGTAGTAGGGGATTTGGGACTGACACTGAAGCTTTCTTT
TRBJ2-7 TRBD1 few TRBV5-1 CASGTGASYEQYF TGCGCCAGCGGGACAGGGGCCTCCTACGAGCAGTACTTC
TRBJ1-5 NA NA TRBV29-1 CSVGGPNQPQHF TGCAGCGTTGGGGGCCCCAATCAGCCCCAGCATTTT
TRBJ2-3 TRBD2 NA TRBV29-1 CSVSTSGASTDTQYF TGCAGCGTTTCGACTAGCGGTGCTAGCACAGATACGCAGTATTTT
TRBJ2-7 NA NA TRBV10-2 CASTPQKSSYEQYF TGCGCCAGCACCCCTCAGAAGAGCTCCTACGAGCAGTACTTC
TRBJ2-3 TRBD2 once TRBV10-3 CAISGGLAGKLDTQYF TGTGCCATCAGTGGGGGACTAGCGGGGAAATTAGATACGCAGTATTTT